This T cell receptor beta chain is from a study of cytomegalovirus exposure and HLA in healthy donors. The PCR made use of 60 Vbeta and 13 Jbeta primers. Repertoires were generated with immunoSEQ multiplex PCR, while TCRdb's copy carries only in-frame clones and drops some. This listing includes 150,000 to 200,000 clones. This CDR3 spans 14 amino acids. V was pared by 0 bases and J by 5 bases, with 4 bases of the junction left unmatched. CDR1 SGHRS and CDR2 YFSETQ come from the germline V gene. The rearrangement uses TRBV5-1 and TRBJ1-2; 7 bases line up with TRBD1. Sequencing was carried out using PBMCs. The TCR comes from a young woman in good health and CMV-seropositive. CDR3 in amino acids: CASSLAGQEYGYTF. Written as DNA, the CDR3 is TGCGCCAGCAGCTTGGCTGGACAGGAGTATGGCTACACCTTC.